This TCR beta chain was profiled in a study of vaccination and CD4 T cells after COVID-19 (dated by TCRdb to the early 2020s). At the level of the whole study: Every convalescent patient had a positive nasal swab PCR test for SARS-CoV-2, with mild disease in under ten patients and severe disease in one. In control cultures, a CEFX viral epitope pool was used as positive control, an HIV-1 Nef peptide pool was used as negative control, or no peptide was added. Participants received two doses of either the Pfizer-BioNTech BNT162b2 vaccine (n=8) or the Moderna mRNA-1273 vaccine (n=2). In around nine COVID-19 convalescent patients and a handful of infection-naive healthy vaccine recipients, the spike-specific CD4+ TCR repertoire before mRNA vaccination was compared with the repertoire after mRNA vaccination. Post-vaccine blood samples were taken a median of about 77 days after the second vaccine dose, with a range of 14 to 241 days. Post-COVID blood samples were collected from convalescent patients a median of around 100 days after diagnosis, with a range of about 35 to 180 days. Six males and four females were included in the convalescent cohort, with two Hispanic individuals, seven Caucasians, two Asians and one multiracial person represented. Culture stimuli were overlapping spike peptide pools from SARS-CoV-2 and from the common cold coronaviruses HCoV-NL63, HCoV-OC43 and HCoV-229E. The paper's findings and limits, for the study overall: Relatively few convalescent patients were included in the study, and early timepoints after natural infection were not analyzed. Of the vaccine-specific clones in convalescent patients, 304 of 307, or nearly all, reacted only to SARS-CoV-2 spike and did not cross-react with common cold coronaviruses. Among convalescent patients, a median about 90% of the SARS-CoV-2-reactive clones seen after vaccination appeared only after vaccination, which suggests priming specific to the vaccine. An increase in the median number of SARS-CoV-2-reactive clonotypes from approximately 23 after infection to 35 to 40 after vaccination was observed, but the change was not found to be significant.

For this clonotype: It lacks a known antigen. No quality values exist for individual bases; no much larger clone is one base distant.

Libraries came from PCR. DNA from cultured CD4+ T cells was subjected to TCR sequencing with the Oncomine TCR Beta short-read assay at the Johns Hopkins FTIC core. Genomic DNA was extracted from the cultured CD4+ T cells with the QIAamp micro DNA kit. Oncomine TCR Beta libraries from cultured CD4+ T cells were pooled using unique dual indexes and sequenced on an Illumina iSeq 100. On the study's bioinformatics: Non-productive sequences were removed, and CDR3s that did not start with C, did not end with F or W, or were shorter than 7 amino acids were discarded. Antigen-specific clonotypes were identified using the MANAFEST web application through comparison of peptide-stimulated wells with reference and other culture wells. Positive clones required FDR below 0.05, an odds ratio above 5, and productive frequency above 0.1% in at least two of three replicate wells. A clonotype counted as cross-reactive if it showed significant expansion both in the SARS-CoV-2 spike wells and in at least one common cold coronavirus spike condition. Using R version 3.6.1, CDR3 homology was evaluated through Levenshtein distances (stringdist) along with unrooted phylogenetic trees (ape). TCRdb reran the public reads through fastp at Q25 and MiXCR, keeping productive beta chains. Rows are combined by CDR3 protein, so each entry shows the most common genes and DNA. TCRdb, not the authors, supplied the V and J calls. The sample data list roughly 9,800 distinct CDR3 sequences, and roughly 42% of these were observed just once. Jointly, the top ten make up about 12% of the sample.

Per the germline V gene (reference sequence), DFQATT is the CDR1 and SNEGSKA is the CDR2. The CDR3 runs 11 residues from the cysteine to the phenylalanine. Only the CDR3 DNA is retained, 33 bases long and in frame from the first base. According to the study, the label for this sample's treatment or condition signals: roughly ten-day PBMC culture with coronavirus spike peptide pools or control peptides (ViraFEST assay). To expand antigen-specific T cells with peptide pools and then pick out the expanded clonotypes through TCR sequencing, the study relied on the ViraFEST assay. Positive SARS-CoV-2 PCR tests in the convalescent patients dated from March to December 2020, before Alpha, Beta and Delta variants emerged in the United States. Each well held 2 million to 2.5 million PBMCs cultured with approximately 10 ug/ml peptide pools in IMDM containing approximately 4.8% human AB serum and roughly 9 IU/ml IL-2. Half of the culture medium was replaced with fresh IL-2-containing medium on days 3 and 7. Once the cells had been in culture for approximately 10 days, the EasySep CD4+ T cell isolation kit was used to isolate CD4+ T cells by negative selection. Ficoll-Paque Plus gradient centrifugation was used to isolate PBMCs from whole blood, and the isolated PBMCs were then either used fresh or cryopreserved at -140C. Culture conditions were generally each tested in triplicate wells.

The rearrangement combines TRBV20-1 with TRBJ1-2; possibly the D gene is TRBD1, per 5 matching bases. The receptor's source is a human donor who had recovered from COVID-19. The specimen was CD4+ T cells from blood, cultured in vitro. The CDR3 in this case is CSASSGHGYTF. The nucleotides read TGCAGCGCTTCTTCGGGGCATGGCTACACCTTC.